This TCR beta chain comes out of a study of post-analysis software for immune sequencing data. Study context: Progressive-relapsing, secondary progressive and relapsing-remitting multiple sclerosis were among the disease courses included.

The library was made from cDNA and included unique molecular identifiers. A population of 1 to 10 million T cells gave rise to about 500,000 cDNA molecules. From the PCR reads, TCRdb called clonotypes with MiXCR, one entry per CDR3 protein. This sample has about 820,000 distinct CDR3 sequences; around 53% occur once, and the top ten carry approximately 4.5%. Notes on the study in general: In patients, four to six TRBV segments were more frequent than in controls, with TRBV5-6, TRBV5-1 and TRBV20-1 among them. When compared against controls, multiple sclerosis patients showed significantly lower normalized Chao1 diversity. When the samples were clustered directly with F measure, those that had been prepared in the same batch showed strong co-clustering.

A remark on this clonotype: Its target is not known.

The CDR3 runs to 13 residues. The germline V gene has CDR1 SGHRS and CDR2 YFSETQ. Deletions cut 2 bases from V and 5 bases from J, with 11 bases between. The sample taken for sequencing was blood. The receptor was derived from a girl aged 5 to 17 with multiple sclerosis. V and J are TRBV5-1 and TRBJ2-7, with D unclear. CDR3 in DNA: TGCGCCAGCAGCTTACTAAACGACCACGAGCAGTACTTC. The encoded protein is CASSLLNDHEQYF.